This TCR beta chain originates from a study of T cell clusters in autoimmune cytopenias. The wider study: Per sample, median TRB depth was about 48,000 reads, yielding a median roughly 2,000 distinct clonotypes.

Study-wide points: Primary autoimmune cytopenia patients appeared to lack physiological T cell clusters present in healthy donors.

Some 38,000 genome equivalents of blood DNA were amplified for TRB. TRB rearrangements were amplified by touch-down multiplex PCR with mixed TRB-A/B primers. Reprocessing the multiplex PCR reads, TCRdb reports a single entry for every CDR3 protein and omits DNA. The sample includes approximately 6,000 distinct CDR3 sequences. A note on this clonotype: Its antigen remains unidentified.

This CDR3 comprises 15 residues. Looked up from germline, CDR1 is SQVTM and CDR2 is ANQGSEA. These data also featured in a second study, about T cell repertoires in aging, cancer and after chemotherapy. That investigation notes: Rebound thymic output was suggested by rising median generation probability during chemotherapy in each cancer cohort. No conclusions about immunological memory after chemotherapy can be drawn from the repertoire data.

The source is a human donor in good health. The sample taken for sequencing was peripheral blood. The chain combines TRBV29-1 with TRBJ2-7; TCRdb outputs TRBD1, but without DNA this stays unchecked. CDR3 in amino acids: CSVEAGGGESYEQYF.